This passage covers 16 T cell receptor beta chains from one sample sequenced in a study of OX40 agonist ivuxolimab in advanced cancers. Assay used: immunoSEQ multiplex PCR; TCRdb lists only in-frame clones, some missing. The table has about 22,000 clones, approximately 84% seen once. This specimen consisted of CD4+ or CD8+ T cells sorted from blood, obtained in a trial of the OX40 agonist ivuxolimab. The source of these receptors is an adult with an advanced solid tumor such as melanoma, head and neck, liver or kidney cancer.

The chain couples TRBV7-9 to TRBJ2-7; D unclear. The germline V gene encodes CDR1 SEHNR and CDR2 FQNEAQ (reference sequence). CDR3 size: 13 residues. Trimming left V 1 base short and J 3 bases short, with 7 bases between. The CDR3 sequence is CASSLEAVYEQYF. The CDR3 DNA sequence: TGTGCCAGCAGCTTAGAAGCCGTCTACGAGCAGTACTTC.

The chain is built from TRBV6-1 and TRBJ1-1; D is perhaps TRBD1 (5 bases). CDR1 and CDR2 from the germline V gene are MNHNS and SASEGT. The CDR3 runs to 15 residues. The germline V and J ends were trimmed by 0 bases and 5 bases, with 13 bases remaining between them. The CDR3 sequence: CASSEAFDRTTEAFF. The CDR3 DNA follows: TGTGCCAGCAGTGAAGCGTTTGACAGAACAACTGAAGCTTTCTTT.

This clone was seen more than once but under ten times. This chain links TRBV6-1 with TRBJ2-7; D may be TRBD1 (6 bases). Trimming cost V 1 base and J 6 bases, with 16 bases left between them. CDR1 and CDR2 from the germline V gene are MNHNS and SASEGT. The CDR3 extends over 15 amino acids. The CDR3, as DNA: TGTGCCAGCAGTGAAGGATCAGGGGCCCCTAGCGAGCAGTACTTC. This encodes CASSEGSGAPSEQYF.

The V and J genes are TRBV5-6 and TRBJ2-7, with D possibly being TRBD1 (8 bases). The CDR3 is 15 residues long. CDR1 is SGHDT and CDR2 is YYEEEE in the germline V gene. Trimming pared 4 bases from V and 3 bases from J, leaving 17 bases between. The CDR3 is CASSTRQGRGYEQYF. The DNA of the CDR3 is TGTGCCAGCAGCACCAGACAGGGGAGGGGCTACGAGCAGTACTTC.

The chain is built from TRBV4-2 and TRBJ2-7; D call uncertain. This CDR3 has 14 residues. Germline loops: CDR1 LGHNA, CDR2 YNFKEQ. V was cut by 1 base and J by 3 bases, with 10 bases left in between. The CDR3 loop reads CASSQARSNYEQYF. In DNA, the CDR3 is TGTGCCAGCAGCCAAGCCAGGTCTAACTACGAGCAGTACTTC.

The V call is TRBV2, the J call TRBJ2-2; 12 bases line up with TRBD2. CDR3 length: 16 amino acids. The germline V gene encodes CDR1 SNHLY and CDR2 FYNNEI. V shed 3 bases, J shed 7 bases, and the junction held 6 bases outside the gene matches. The CDR3 here is CASSDPSGGVSGELFF. Here the CDR3 DNA reads TGTGCCAGCAGTGACCCTAGCGGGGGGGTTAGCGGGGAGCTGTTTTTT. Filled out from reference TRBV2 and TRBJ2-2, the complete variable domain reads EPEVTQTPSHQVTQMGQEVILRCVPISNHLYFYWYRQILGQKVEFLVSFYNNEISEKSEIFDDQFSVERPDGSNFTLKIRSTKLEDSAMYFCASSDPSGGVSGELFFGEGSRLTVL.

The chain recombines TRBV7-9 with TRBJ2-5, with D tentatively TRBD1 (5 bases). The DNA end is more similar to TRBJ2-7, so the J call may be wrong. Germline V gene lookup returns CDR1 SEHNR and CDR2 FQNEAQ (reference sequence). The CDR3 spans 14 residues. CDR3 DNA: TGTGCCAGCAGCTGGGGCGATAGTCTCTACGAGCAGTACTTC. Its translation: CASSWGDSLYEQYF.

This CDR3 is CASSPKDRGTDTQYF. DNA for the CDR3: TGTGCCAGCAGCCCAAAGGACAGAGGCACAGATACGCAGTATTTT. The chain has TRBV7-6 and TRBJ2-3; tentatively, D is TRBD1 (6 bases). The CDR3 has 15 amino acids. V was shortened by 5 bases and J by 1 base, with 13 bases between the two germline ends. Looked up from germline, CDR1 is SGHVS and CDR2 is FNYEAQ. The complete variable domain, with remaining parts taken from reference TRBV7-6 and TRBJ2-3, reads GAGVSQSPRYKVTKRGQDVALRCDPISGHVSLYWYRQALGQGPEFLTYFNYEAQQDKSGLPNDRFSAERPEGSISTLTIQRTEQRDSAMYRCASSPKDRGTDTQYFGPGTRLTVL.

This clone showed up many times. The CDR3 here is CATQRGPLLHF. CDR3 in DNA: TGTGCCACTCAGCGGGGGCCCCTCCTCCACTTT. The gene calls are TRBV7-9 and TRBJ1-6; TRBD1 might be the D (6 bases). The CDR3 extends over 11 amino acids. Trimming pared 10 bases from V and 15 bases from J, leaving 16 bases between. Germline CDR1 reads SEHNR; CDR2 reads FQNEAQ (reference sequence).

The chain uses TRBV7-8 and TRBJ2-2; TRBD2 agrees at 8 bases. From germline, CDR1 is SGHVS and CDR2 FQNEAQ. This CDR3 has 16 amino acids. The junction had 13 bases not matched to a gene; V was cut back by 6 bases and J by 7 bases. The CDR3 sequence: CASSENAGGSGGELFF. Here the CDR3 DNA reads TGTGCCAGCAGTGAAAACGCGGGGGGCTCAGGCGGGGAGCTGTTTTTT.

The chain combines TRBV28 with TRBJ1-2, with a tentative D call TRBD1 (5 bases). Germline CDR1 MDHEN, CDR2 SYDVKM. Trimming removed 6 bases at V and 8 bases at J, with 16 bases between. This CDR3 has 13 residues. The CDR3 nucleotides read TGTGCCAGCAGCCCGCTAGGGGCAGAGGGCTACACCTTC. This encodes CASSPLGAEGYTF.

The chain carries TRBV9 and TRBJ2-2; the D gene is possibly TRBD1 (5 bases). CDR1 and CDR2 from the germline V gene are SGDLS and YYNGEE. Deletions cut 0 bases from V and 0 bases from J, with 12 bases between. CDR3 length: 17 amino acids. DNA for the CDR3: TGTGCCAGCAGCGTAGTTCTTCAGGGAACGAACACCGGGGAGCTGTTTTTT. Amino acid sequence: CASSVVLQGTNTGELFF.

This clone was seen more than once but under ten times. V gene TRBV5-5 combines with J gene TRBJ1-1; D remains ambiguous. Germline-derived CDR1 and CDR2 are SGHKS and YYEKEE (reference sequence). The CDR3 length is 12 residues. V was shortened by 0 bases and J by 4 bases, with 4 bases between the two germline ends. The DNA of the CDR3 is TGTGCCAGCAGCTTGGGTGCCACTGAAGCTTTCTTT. Its translation is CASSLGATEAFF.

The rearrangement joins TRBV4-1 to TRBJ1-1; tentative D call: TRBD1 (6 bases). From germline, CDR1 is MGHRA and CDR2 YSYEKL. Trimming removed 6 bases from V and 1 base from J, with 9 bases in between. CDR3 length: 13 residues. The CDR3 reads CASRLGANTEAFF. CDR3 coding DNA: TGCGCCAGCAGATTGGGGGCGAACACTGAAGCTTTCTTT.

This clone was seen a handful of times. The V call is TRBV9, the J call TRBJ2-1; TRBD1 matches 7 bases. The CDR3 is made up of 14 amino acids. The germline CDR1 and CDR2 sequences are SGDLS and YYNGEE. V was pared by 3 bases and J by 2 bases, with 2 bases of the junction left unmatched. DNA of the CDR3: TGTGCCAGCAGCGGGACAGGAGCCTACAATGAGCAGTTCTTC. Protein sequence: CASSGTGAYNEQFF.

This clone has only one observation. The chain joins TRBV5-6 to TRBJ2-7; TRBD1 aligns across 8 bases. V lost 4 bases, J lost 2 bases, and 2 bases stayed unmatched. The CDR3 is 13 residues long. Looked up from germline, CDR1 is SGHDT and CDR2 is YYEEEE. CDR3 in amino acids: CASSLDRAYEQYF. The CDR3 bases are TGTGCCAGCAGCCTGGACAGGGCCTACGAGCAGTACTTC.